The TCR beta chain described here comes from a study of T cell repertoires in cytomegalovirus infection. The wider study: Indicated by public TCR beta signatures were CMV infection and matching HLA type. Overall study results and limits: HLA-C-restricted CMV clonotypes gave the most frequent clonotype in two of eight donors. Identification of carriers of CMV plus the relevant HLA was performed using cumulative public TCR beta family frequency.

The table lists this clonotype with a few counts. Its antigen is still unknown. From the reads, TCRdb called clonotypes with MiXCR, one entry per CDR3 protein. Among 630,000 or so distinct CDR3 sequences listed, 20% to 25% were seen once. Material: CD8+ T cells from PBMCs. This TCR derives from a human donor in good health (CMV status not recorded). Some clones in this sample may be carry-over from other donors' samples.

The CDR3 protein is CASSGGTDSYEQYV. The CDR3 DNA is TGTGCCAGCAGTGGGGGGACAGACTCCTACGAGCAGTACGTC. The chain joins TRBV7-3 to TRBJ2-7; D perhaps matches TRBD1 (7 bases). The CDR3 totals 14 residues. Germline V gene sequence: CDR1 SGHTA, CDR2 FQGTGA. Trimming took 6 bases from V and 0 from J, leaving 12 bases between them.